Listed below are T cell receptor beta chains from one sample, sequenced in a study of blood T cell repertoires in COVID-19. Libraries were prepared by immunoSEQ multiplex PCR; TCRdb keeps only in-frame clonotypes and omits some of them. The sample shows 150,000 or so clones, around 89% of them seen only once. Sequencing was performed on peripheral blood. These receptors all come from a man aged 18 to 29 with COVID-19, enrolled during active disease. Each CDR3 is given with its conserved first and last residue. Fields, in order: CDR3 protein, V gene, J gene, D gene. The D gene is left open where the match is weak.

CDR3aa: CASSADRGPMNTEAFF
v_gene: TRBV18
j_gene: TRBJ1-1
d_gene: TRBD1

CDR3aa: CASSWDGTSYNEQFF
v_gene: TRBV5-4
j_gene: TRBJ2-1
d_gene: .

CDR3aa: CASTSQRGLSTDTQYF
v_gene: TRBV19
j_gene: TRBJ2-3
d_gene: TRBD2

CDR3aa: CASSQKALPPFSRGGYGYTF
v_gene: TRBV4-2
j_gene: TRBJ1-2
d_gene: .

CDR3aa: CASSRDSNYGYTF
v_gene: TRBV7-8
j_gene: TRBJ1-2
d_gene: .

CDR3aa: CASSNQKHTEAFF
v_gene: TRBV19
j_gene: TRBJ1-1
d_gene: .

CDR3aa: CASSQGTDSFPPFEYEQYF
v_gene: TRBV3-1/TRBV3-2
j_gene: TRBJ2-7
d_gene: .

CDR3aa: CASSIVAGSRQPQHF
v_gene: TRBV19
j_gene: TRBJ1-5
d_gene: .

CDR3aa: CASSQALGLAGDDTQYF
v_gene: TRBV4-1
j_gene: TRBJ2-3
d_gene: TRBD2

CDR3aa: CASSIAPDRANYNEQFF
v_gene: TRBV19
j_gene: TRBJ2-1
d_gene: TRBD1

CDR3aa: CASSQVLGDRSLETQYF
v_gene: TRBV4-3
j_gene: TRBJ2-5
d_gene: TRBD1

CDR3aa: CASSYGGHGYTF
v_gene: TRBV6-5
j_gene: TRBJ1-2
d_gene: .

CDR3aa: CASSQASIMNTEAFF
v_gene: TRBV14
j_gene: TRBJ1-1
d_gene: .

CDR3aa: CASSPTGGGTEAFF
v_gene: TRBV28
j_gene: TRBJ1-1
d_gene: TRBD1

CDR3aa: CASSLELRVYNEQFF
v_gene: TRBV28
j_gene: TRBJ2-1
d_gene: .

CDR3aa: CAWSSSIMPQHF
v_gene: TRBV30
j_gene: TRBJ1-5
d_gene: .

CDR3aa: CASSPGTSANEQYF
v_gene: TRBV3-1/TRBV3-2
j_gene: TRBJ2-7
d_gene: TRBD2

CDR3aa: CASSVGSSTDTQYF
v_gene: TRBV9
j_gene: TRBJ2-3
d_gene: .

CDR3aa: CASSFATPGDTQYF
v_gene: TRBV28
j_gene: TRBJ2-3
d_gene: .

CDR3aa: CASSYPQGKGDEQYF
v_gene: TRBV6-6
j_gene: TRBJ2-7
d_gene: .

CDR3aa: CASSSADRDDEKLFF
v_gene: TRBV7-6
j_gene: TRBJ1-4
d_gene: TRBD1

CDR3aa: CASSPARTEFYEQYF
v_gene: TRBV11-2
j_gene: TRBJ2-7
d_gene: .

CDR3aa: CASSLGLAGVSEQYF
v_gene: TRBV5-4
j_gene: TRBJ2-7
d_gene: TRBD2

CDR3aa: CASSLSRGSETQYF
v_gene: TRBV27
j_gene: TRBJ2-5
d_gene: .

CDR3aa: CASSWGYNTEAFF
v_gene: TRBV27
j_gene: TRBJ1-1
d_gene: .

CDR3aa: CASREPSGGTDTQYF
v_gene: TRBV6-4
j_gene: TRBJ2-3
d_gene: TRBD2

CDR3aa: CASSGAGSGANVLTF
v_gene: TRBV2
j_gene: TRBJ2-6
d_gene: .

CDR3aa: CASSEDSSGANVLTF
v_gene: TRBV6-1
j_gene: TRBJ2-6
d_gene: .